This T cell receptor (beta chain) was obtained from a study of beta chain features in type 1 diabetes. TCRB transcripts that were expressed got sequenced, as all of the isolated RNA had been reverse transcribed. TCRdb's copy holds only in-frame clones and misses some; the assay was immunoSEQ multiplex PCR. The profile covers around 650,000 clones, with around 12% appearing a single time and around 0.12% taken by the ten largest. In regard to this clone: Its antigen is unknown.

About 120 mL of blood, on average, came from one heparinised draw per donor. Purity above 95% was achieved in all sorted populations. Study-level results: An over-representation of cells with high TCR expression could result from cDNA sequencing. Among patients with Type 1 diabetes, TCRB CDR3s were moderately but significantly shorter in every one of the four CD4+ subsets. For type 1 diabetes patients, VDJ junctions showed fewer insertions and more deletions.

Input material: naive CD4+ T cells from blood. This TCR was sampled from a man between 25 and 39 years old with type 1 diabetes.

This CDR3 is CASSLVGRGNTGELFF. The CDR3 region has the DNA TGTGCCAGCAGCTTAGTCGGGCGGGGGAACACCGGGGAGCTGTTTTTT. The chain has TRBV7-9 and TRBJ2-2, with D possibly being TRBD2 (6 bases). This CDR3 has 16 residues. Looked up from germline, CDR1 is SEHNR and CDR2 is FQNEAQ (reference sequence). Between the trimmed V and J ends, which lost 1 base and 1 base, there was a span of 10 bases.